Below, one T cell receptor (beta chain) is given with its context. Its target is not known. The record originates from a study of cytomegalovirus exposure and HLA in healthy donors. The PCR contained 60 Vbeta and 13 Jbeta primers. The method was immunoSEQ multiplex PCR; TCRdb's version includes in-frame clones alone and lacks a portion of them. Of under 200,000 clones in the sample, approximately 81% were seen once. In germline, CDR1 is SGHNT, CDR2 YENEEA. Between the trimmed V and J ends, which lost 1 base and 2 bases, there was a span of 12 bases. This CDR3 contains 15 residues. Study findings and constraints: In vitro, a few CMV-associated chains proved specific for CMV antigens.

Material: PBMCs. The sequence came from a man younger than 35 in good health and CMV-seronegative. The chain carries TRBV11-3 and TRBJ2-7, with a tentative D call TRBD2 (6 bases). The chain's CDR3 is CASSLAAGSPYEQYF. CDR3 bases: TGTGCCAGCAGCTTAGCTGCGGGGTCCCCCTACGAGCAGTACTTC.